Described below is a single T cell receptor (beta chain) sequence and its context. Original processing notes: Quantification of nucleated cells was approximated via reference gene primer amplification. Method: immunoSEQ multiplex PCR; TCRdb's copy keeps in-frame clones and lacks some. D and trimming come from the DNA, and the V and J calls and clone size come from that table. This table holds fewer than 250,000 clones, approximately 80% found once. V lost 1 base and J 4 bases, leaving 13 bases between the germline ends. There are 15 residues in the CDR3. Germline V gives CDR1 MGHRA, CDR2 YSYEKL. The sample belongs to a study of blood T cell repertoires in COVID-19. Study information: The analysed material was cDNA or gDNA that came from T cells, B-cell-depleted T cells, or PBMCs.

Sequences were obtained from peripheral blood. The chain has TRBV4-1 and TRBJ1-1; TRBD1 might be the D (5 bases). This TCR derives from a man aged 25-45 years with active or convalescent COVID-19. The CDR3 reads CASSQVMGEATEAFF. The CDR3 DNA follows: TGCGCCAGCAGCCAAGTTATGGGGGAGGCCACTGAAGCTTTCTTT.